What follows describes a single TCR beta chain. Germline loops: CDR1 SGHTA, CDR2 FQGNSA. The CDR3 runs to 15 residues. With 5 bases removed from V and 5 bases from J, the gap between germline ends came to 15 bases. The source of the sample is a study of blood T cell repertoires in COVID-19. Some clones are missing from TCRdb's copy, which holds only in-frame ones; the method was immunoSEQ multiplex PCR. The table lists 310,000 or so clones, over 70% of them singletons. Sample: peripheral blood. V gene TRBV7-2 combines with J gene TRBJ1-4; TRBD1 might be the D (6 bases). The TCR sequence derives from a woman in her forties or fifties with acute or convalescent COVID-19. DNA for the CDR3: TGTGCCAGCAGCCCCCGGTCAGGGGTGAATGAAAAACTGTTTTTT. Its protein product is CASSPRSGVNEKLFF.